This T cell receptor (beta chain) was sequenced for a study of blood T cell repertoires in COVID-19. The CDR3 covers 14 residues. The V end lost 1 base, the J end lost 2 bases, and 7 bases lay between the germline ends. Germline CDR1 reads LGHDT; CDR2 reads YNNKEL (reference sequence). Clones were sequenced by immunoSEQ multiplex PCR, and TCRdb holds only the in-frame ones, with some missing. Of some 100,000 clones in the sample, roughly 90% were seen once. The chain links TRBV3-1 (or the pseudogene TRBV3-2) to TRBJ2-3, with D maybe TRBD2 (6 bases). The receptor's source is a woman in her fifties or sixties with acute or convalescent COVID-19. The sequenced sample consisted of peripheral blood. CDR3 sequence (DNA): TGTGCCAGCAGCCAAGGGAGGGACACAGATACGCAGTATTTT. This gives the protein CASSQGRDTDTQYF.